This T cell receptor (beta chain) was recorded in a study of cytomegalovirus exposure and HLA in healthy donors. Broader study findings: A later analysis reportedly found fewer N-insertions in an Asian-associated ancestry cluster than the approximately 670-donor mean. About 87% or about 30% of the time was how often most TCR beta V segments were productive, according to an earlier analysis.

Primers: 60 Vbeta forward and 13 Jbeta reverse. Method: immunoSEQ multiplex PCR; TCRdb's copy keeps in-frame clones and lacks some. The data contain 110,000 to 150,000 clones, 70% to 80% of them seen just once; the ten biggest clones take up around 1.5%. Per germline, CDR1 MNHEY and CDR2 SVGAGI. The CDR3 runs to 16 residues. The V end lost 0 bases, the J end lost 4 bases, and 15 bases lay between the germline ends. Notes on this clone: Its matching antigen is unknown.

This chain links TRBV6-5 with TRBJ1-1, with D maybe TRBD1 (6 bases). This TCR was recovered from a female donor in good health and CMV-seronegative. Sequencing used PBMCs. CDR3 loop: CASSYSDSLGATEAFF. The CDR3, as DNA: TGTGCCAGCAGTTACTCCGACAGCCTGGGGGCCACTGAAGCTTTCTTT.